This T cell receptor beta chain comes out of a study of shared clonotypes between healthy human individuals. In the study overall: The plates for each donor numbered three CD4 naive, three CD4 memory, two CD8 naive and one CD8 memory.

The CDR3 contains 16 residues. Trimming removed 4 bases from V and 6 bases from J, with 21 bases in between. CDR1 is SGHDT, CDR2 YYEEEE, per germline. To note about this clone: The antigen is undetermined.

The protocol was immunoSEQ multiplex PCR, while the TCRdb copy is restricted to in-frame clones and leaves out a portion. The profile covers under 750,000 clones, with over 55% appearing a single time and approximately 2% taken by the ten largest. All participating donors were Caucasian adults from Nashville, Tennessee. Broader study findings: Naive subsets, compared against memory subsets, generally had larger estimated richness values. Clonotypes which were not shared had lower generation probabilities than clonotypes that all four donors shared.

This rearrangement joins TRBV5-6 to TRBJ2-3; TRBD2 might be the D (5 bases). The receptor comes from a woman under 40 in good health. Sequencing was done on a sample of memory CD4+ T cells sorted from blood. Documented subset: CD45RA-negative fraction. CDR3 amino acids: CASSPFDLARRDTQYF. The CDR3 DNA sequence: TGTGCCAGCAGCCCATTCGATCTAGCTAGGAGGGATACGCAGTATTTT.